A single sample gave rise to the 27 T cell receptor beta chains below, sequenced in a study of shared clonotypes between healthy human individuals. TCRdb keeps only in-frame clones here, not all; method: immunoSEQ multiplex PCR. Among over 1.4 million clones listed, around 97% were seen once. Sequencing used naive CD4+ T cells sorted from blood. Described subset: CD45RA+ positively selected. Receptors originate from a man aged 30 to 39 in good health.

This chain links TRBV5-5 with TRBJ1-1, with no clear D. V was trimmed by 5 bases and J by 1 base, leaving 9 bases between them. Germline CDR1 SGHKS, CDR2 YYEKEE (reference sequence). The CDR3 runs to 13 residues. The CDR3 DNA is TGTGCCAGCAGTAACTTGCCGAACACTGAAGCTTTCTTT. Its protein is CASSNLPNTEAFF.

The chain recombines TRBV6-5 with TRBJ1-4; D possibly corresponds to TRBD1 (5 bases). Germline assignment: CDR1 MNHEY and CDR2 SVGAGI. With 8 bases removed from V and 4 bases from J, the gap between germline ends came to 14 bases. This CDR3 is built from 14 residues. CDR3 in DNA: TGTGCCAGCCGGGGTCAAGGGGTTAATGAAAAACTGTTTTTT. Translation gives CASRGQGVNEKLFF.

This rearrangement joins TRBV2 to TRBJ1-1, with TRBD1 as a possible D gene (6 bases). The germline V gene has CDR1 SNHLY and CDR2 FYNNEI. Trimming removed 3 bases from V and 7 bases from J, with 18 bases in between. The CDR3 is 15 amino acids. CDR3 sequence: CASSENQGGLGEAFF. The DNA of the CDR3 is TGTGCCAGCAGTGAGAACCAAGGGGGGCTCGGTGAAGCTTTCTTT. Drawing the rest from reference TRBV2 and TRBJ1-1, the complete variable domain is EPEVTQTPSHQVTQMGQEVILRCVPISNHLYFYWYRQILGQKVEFLVSFYNNEISEKSEIFDDQFSVERPDGSNFTLKIRSTKLEDSAMYFCASSENQGGLGEAFFGQGTRLTVV.

This clone is a singleton in its sample. The chain recombines TRBV19 with TRBJ2-1; a weak D match, TRBD2 (6 bases). The ends were cut back, 0 bases at V and 3 bases at J, with 9 bases in the middle. Germline V gene data show CDR1 as LNHDA and CDR2 as SQIVND (reference sequence). The CDR3 runs 15 residues. In DNA, the CDR3 is TGTGCCAGTAGTATAGAGGGACTCAGCTACAATGAGCAGTTCTTC. This encodes CASSIEGLSYNEQFF.

A word on this clone: The same CDR3 is also encoded by other DNA sequences in this sample. The chain carries TRBV9 and TRBJ2-3; 11 bases are shared with TRBD2. Germline V gene sequence: CDR1 SGDLS, CDR2 YYNGEE. The CDR3 contains 16 residues. The trim removed 2 bases at V and 2 bases at J, leaving 4 bases unmatched. CDR3 bases: TGTGCCAGCAGCGTCGGGACTAGCGGATACACAGATACGCAGTATTTT. The encoded protein is CASSVGTSGYTDTQYF.

The gene calls are TRBV19 and TRBJ2-1, with a tentative D call TRBD2 (6 bases). The CDR3 loop spans 14 amino acids. The germline V gene has CDR1 LNHDA and CDR2 SQIVND (reference sequence). V lost 3 bases, J lost 10 bases, and 16 bases lay in between. CDR3 sequence: CASSIVDGRGEQFF. DNA for the CDR3: TGTGCCAGTAGTATTGTGGACGGTCGGGGGGAGCAGTTCTTC.

The chain has TRBV5-1 and TRBJ1-1, with 9 bases aligning to TRBD1. Trimming at V came to 4 bases and at J to 6 bases, leaving 4 bases not matched to a gene. The CDR3 totals 13 residues. Germline V gene lookup returns CDR1 SGHRS and CDR2 YFSETQ. The CDR3 coding sequence is TGCGCCAGCAGCCAGGGGACAGGGTCTGAAGCTTTCTTT. Protein product: CASSQGTGSEAFF.

This clone is a singleton in its sample. The CDR3 loop is CASSPPSNPVLSQPQHF. For the CDR3, the DNA is TGTGCCAGCAGTCCACCCAGCAATCCGGTGCTTTCTCAGCCCCAGCATTTT. The chain links TRBV28 to TRBJ1-5; D gene uncertain. CDR3 length: 17 residues. Trimming removed 5 bases at V and 6 bases at J, with 23 bases between. The V gene's germline CDR1 is MDHEN and CDR2 SYDVKM.

The rearrangement joins TRBV28 to TRBJ2-3; D remains ambiguous. Trimming cost V 3 bases and J 2 bases, with 12 bases left between them. CDR1 and CDR2 from the germline V gene are MDHEN and SYDVKM. The CDR3 covers 15 residues. CDR3 sequence: CASSLVRRPTDTQYF. Here the CDR3 DNA reads TGTGCCAGCAGTTTGGTCCGGCGGCCCACAGATACGCAGTATTTT.

The V and J genes are TRBV7-2 and TRBJ2-1; a weak D match, TRBD2 (5 bases). V lost 5 bases and J 6 bases, leaving 11 bases between the germline ends. This CDR3 has 13 residues. Germline loops: CDR1 SGHTA, CDR2 FQGNSA. The DNA for the CDR3 is TGTGCCAGCAGCCTGAGGGTGGGCAATGAGCAGTTCTTC. Its protein product is CASSLRVGNEQFF.

J is TRBJ2-1 and V is TRBV7-6; 10 bases map to TRBD2. Germline CDR1 reads SGHVS; CDR2 reads FNYEAQ. CDR3 length: 17 residues. With V trimmed by 5 bases and J by 0 bases, 7 bases remained unmatched. Written as DNA, the CDR3 is TGTGCCAGCAGCCCCCGGACTAGCGGATCCTCCTACAATGAGCAGTTCTTC. Amino acid sequence: CASSPRTSGSSYNEQFF.

The J gene is TRBJ1-2, the V gene TRBV27; TRBD1 matches 7 bases. V lost 5 bases and J lost 8; bases outside the gene matches: 8. The CDR3 is 13 amino acids. The germline V gene has CDR1 MNHEY and CDR2 SMNVEV (reference sequence). The CDR3 DNA is TGTGCCAGCAGTAAACAGGGGACTGGGGGCTACACCTTC. The encoded protein is CASSKQGTGGYTF.

The chain links TRBV11-1 to TRBJ2-7, with 10 bases fitting TRBD2. The V and J ends lost 5 bases and 2 bases, in that order; junction bases with no gene match: 12. Germline V gene sequence: CDR1 SGHAT, CDR2 FQDESV (reference sequence). The CDR3 has 17 residues. CDR3: CASSPLARTSGAYEQYF. In DNA, the CDR3 is TGTGCCAGCAGCCCCCTGGCCCGGACTAGCGGAGCCTACGAGCAGTACTTC.

The rearrangement links TRBV25-1 to TRBJ2-2; unclear D gene. Germline V lookup: CDR1 MGHDK, CDR2 SYGVNS. CDR3 size: 14 residues. V lost 1 base, J lost 1 base, and 4 bases lay in between. CDR3 in amino acids: CASSELGNTGELFF. The CDR3 DNA reads TGTGCCAGCAGTGAATTAGGGAACACCGGGGAGCTGTTTTTT.

The chain recombines TRBV5-1 with TRBJ2-7; D remains ambiguous. The CDR3 is made up of 14 amino acids. Germline CDR1 and CDR2: SGHRS and YFSETQ. V lost 5 bases to trimming and J lost 0 bases, with 12 bases between them. CDR3 nucleotides: TGCGCCAGCAGGACACTGTTTAGCTCCTACGAGCAGTACTTC. The encoded protein is CASRTLFSSYEQYF.

The genes are TRBV28 and TRBJ1-5; D may be TRBD1 (5 bases). This CDR3 spans 13 amino acids. The germline CDR1 and CDR2 sequences are MDHEN and SYDVKM. V lost 7 bases and J lost 3, with 10 bases in between. The DNA of the CDR3 is TGTGCCAGCAAGCGACAGATCAATCAGCCCCAGCATTTT. Protein product: CASKRQINQPQHF.

In its sample, this clone was seen once. V gene TRBV15 combines with J gene TRBJ2-7, with D tentatively TRBD1 or TRBD2 (6 bases each). Germline V gene sequence: CDR1 LNHNV, CDR2 YYDKDF (reference sequence). Trimming pared 0 bases from V and 2 bases from J, leaving 14 bases between. The CDR3 runs 16 residues. CDR3 nucleotides: TGTGCCACCAGCAGAGACGGGGGCGGGTCTGCCTACGAGCAGTACTTC. It specifies CATSRDGGGSAYEQYF.

The chain links TRBV7-8 to TRBJ2-1, with D tentatively TRBD1 (5 bases). Germline V gives CDR1 SGHVS, CDR2 FQNEAQ. V was pared by 5 bases and J by 10 bases, with 9 bases between. The CDR3 has 11 amino acids. Written as DNA, the CDR3 is TGTGCCAGCAGCAAATCAGGGGAGCAGTTCTTC. Its translation is CASSKSGEQFF.

This rearrangement joins TRBV6-5 to TRBJ2-1; 14 bases are a match to TRBD2. This CDR3 has 16 residues. J lost 6 bases, V lost 3 bases, and 4 bases had no gene match. From germline, CDR1 is MNHEY and CDR2 SVGAGI. The CDR3 region is CASSYLGTSGGNEQFF. As DNA, the CDR3 is TGTGCCAGCAGTTATCTAGGGACTAGCGGGGGCAATGAGCAGTTCTTC.

The rearrangement uses TRBV11-2 and TRBJ1-4; D unresolved. The CDR3 spans 15 residues. V lost 1 base, J lost 10 bases, and 16 bases lay in between. Germline V gives CDR1 SGHAT, CDR2 FQNNGV. In DNA, the CDR3 is TGTGCCAGCAGCTTAGCCTCCTCGACCGGTGGAAAACTGTTTTTT. Its translation: CASSLASSTGGKLFF.

The gene calls are TRBV28 and TRBJ2-7; D not certain. The ends were cut back, 7 bases at V and 0 bases at J, with 13 bases in the middle. The CDR3 has 14 residues. CDR1 and CDR2 from the germline V gene are MDHEN and SYDVKM. CDR3: CASTGSAGSYEQYF. CDR3 nucleotide sequence: TGTGCCAGCACCGGGTCGGCAGGCTCCTACGAGCAGTACTTC.

The chain combines TRBV4-2 with TRBJ2-2; D is unclear. This CDR3 is 18 amino acids long. Trimming cost V 0 bases and J 2 bases, with 16 bases left between them. Germline assignment: CDR1 LGHNA and CDR2 YNFKEQ. For the CDR3, the DNA is TGTGCCAGCAGCCAAGATCAGCACCCAGGCCGTAACACCGGGGAGCTGTTTTTT. Protein product: CASSQDQHPGRNTGELFF.

This clone was detected once. The V call is TRBV5-1, the J call TRBJ2-2; D might be TRBD1 (5 bases). CDR3 size: 14 residues. Trimming cost V 1 base and J 8 bases, with 12 bases left between them. The germline V gene encodes CDR1 SGHRS and CDR2 YFSETQ. This CDR3 reads CASSLYQGEGELFF. DNA of the CDR3: TGCGCCAGCAGCTTGTATCAGGGCGAGGGGGAGCTGTTTTTT.

The V call is TRBV5-4, the J call TRBJ2-1, with 7 positions matching TRBD2. The length of the CDR3 is 17 residues. Germline assignment: CDR1 SGHNT and CDR2 YYREEE (reference sequence). V lost 0 bases to trimming and J lost 3 bases; unmatched junction nucleotides: 9. The CDR3 is CASSLDPRRESYNEQFF. In DNA, the CDR3 is TGTGCCAGCAGCTTGGACCCCCGGCGGGAGAGCTACAATGAGCAGTTCTTC.

In this sample, this clone turned up a few times. The chain recombines TRBV5-1 with TRBJ1-1; D is unclear. CDR1 is SGHRS and CDR2 is YFSETQ in the germline V gene. V lost 5 bases, J lost 2 bases, and 4 bases lay in between. The CDR3 runs 11 residues. The DNA of the CDR3 is TGCGCCAGCAGATCTAACACTGAAGCTTTCTTT. Residues: CASRSNTEAFF.

The chain carries TRBV27 and TRBJ2-3; the match to TRBD1 covers 7 bases. The CDR3 runs to 16 residues. V shed 0 bases and J 6 bases; nucleotides not matched to a gene: 9. Germline CDR1 reads MNHEY; CDR2 reads SMNVEV (reference sequence). CDR3 sequence: CASSLSGQVPFDTQYF. Written as DNA, the CDR3 is TGTGCCAGCAGTTTATCAGGACAGGTACCATTTGATACGCAGTATTTT.

As for this clone: The identical CDR3 is also encoded by other nucleotide sequences in the sample. This chain links TRBV6-1 with TRBJ2-1; D uncertain. V was shortened by 2 bases and J by 2 bases, with 1 base between the two germline ends. CDR3 size: 12 residues. Looked up from germline, CDR1 is MNHNS and CDR2 is SASEGT. The CDR3 nucleotides read TGTGCCAGCAGTGAAACCTACAATGAGCAGTTCTTC. This sequence encodes CASSETYNEQFF.